One and the same sample provided the 11 T cell receptor beta chains below, sequenced in a study of OX40 agonist ivuxolimab in advanced cancers. Preparation of the library involved the immunoSEQ multiplex PCR assay. The source is immuneACCESS, and TCRdb retained only in-frame sequences with V and J called. Part of the clones is not carried over; for the studies checked, unresolved V genes explain less than half of this, and the remainder is unexplained. The sample table records 65,000 to 75,000 clones; around 89% of these occur just once. Clones ranked in the top ten supply under 0.7% of the sample. This sample comprised CD4+ or CD8+ T cells sorted from blood, obtained in a trial of the OX40 agonist ivuxolimab. Receptors were obtained from an adult with an advanced solid tumor such as melanoma, head and neck, liver or kidney cancer.

V gene TRBV14 combines with J gene TRBJ2-7, with 10 positions matching TRBD1. The V and J ends lost 3 bases and 2 bases, in that order; junction bases with no gene match: 4. CDR1 is SGHDN, CDR2 FVKESK, per germline. The CDR3 contains 15 residues. Written as DNA, the CDR3 is TGTGCCAGCAGCCAGGGGACAGGGGTCGCCTACGAGCAGTACTTC. It encodes CASSQGTGVAYEQYF.

This clone came up once. The chain links TRBV29-1 to TRBJ1-5, with TRBD1 as a possible D gene (6 bases). Trimming cost V 4 bases and J 7 bases, with 11 bases left between them. The CDR3 runs to 12 residues. Germline CDR1 reads SQVTM; CDR2 reads ANQGSEA. The CDR3 loop reads CSVGMQGQPQHF. The CDR3 coding sequence is TGCAGCGTTGGAATGCAGGGGCAGCCCCAGCATTTT.

The chain has TRBV29-1 and TRBJ2-1; TRBD1 is a possible D gene (6 bases). The CDR3 loop spans 13 amino acids. V gave up 4 bases and J gave up 4 bases, with 11 bases separating them. Per the germline V gene, CDR1 is SQVTM and CDR2 is ANQGSEA. The CDR3 protein is CSVGQDMYNEQFF. In DNA, the CDR3 is TGCAGCGTTGGACAGGACATGTACAATGAGCAGTTCTTC.

This sequence joins TRBV18 and TRBJ2-1, with 8 bases identical to TRBD2. V was pared by 8 bases and J by 7 bases, with 10 bases of the junction left unmatched. Germline V CDR1 and CDR2: KGHSH, LQKENI. The CDR3 spans 14 residues. The DNA for the CDR3 is TGTGCCAGCAACTCCCTTGAGCGGGGGAATGAGCAGTTCTTC. Encoded protein: CASNSLERGNEQFF.

The rearrangement joins TRBV7-8 to TRBJ1-5, with 7 bases fitting TRBD1. Germline-derived CDR1 and CDR2 are SGHVS and FQNEAQ. Unmatched junction bases numbered 4, after V lost 5 bases and J lost 0 bases. The CDR3 loop spans 15 amino acids. The CDR3 loop is CASSQQGLSNQPQHF. As DNA, the CDR3 is TGTGCCAGCAGCCAACAGGGGCTTAGCAATCAGCCCCAGCATTTT.

The chain couples TRBV10-3 to TRBJ1-5, with unresolved D. The V gene lost 10 bases and the J gene lost 5 bases, with 15 bases spanning the gap. This CDR3 contains 13 residues. The germline V gene has CDR1 ENHRY and CDR2 SYGVKD. The DNA for the CDR3 is TGTGCCACGAAGGGAACGGTAGATCAGCCCCAGCATTTT. Translation gives CATKGTVDQPQHF.

The chain couples TRBV5-4 to TRBJ1-1; D is unresolved. Germline V CDR1 and CDR2: SGHNT, YYREEE (reference sequence). Trimming pared 0 bases from V and 1 base from J, leaving 7 bases between. The CDR3 contains 14 residues. The CDR3 bases are TGTGCCAGCAGCTTGGACCAGGAGAACACTGAAGCTTTCTTT. It specifies CASSLDQENTEAFF.

There are a few counts of this clone. This sequence joins TRBV10-3 and TRBJ1-1, with 7 bases identical to TRBD1. V lost 10 bases and J lost 3; bases outside the gene matches: 8. Germline lookup yields CDR1 ENHRY and CDR2 SYGVKD. CDR3 length equals 13 residues. CDR3 protein: CATHPRGDTEAFF. In nucleotides, the CDR3 is TGTGCCACCCATCCCAGGGGGGACACTGAAGCTTTCTTT.

The DNA of the CDR3 is TGTGCCAGCAGTGAACCGGGACAAGCTTTAGGTTCACCCCTCCACTTT. This translates into CASSEPGQALGSPLHF. The chain couples TRBV6-1 to TRBJ1-6; a possible D gene is TRBD1 (6 bases). V lost 2 bases and J 9 bases, leaving 17 bases between the germline ends. Per germline, CDR1 MNHNS and CDR2 SASEGT. The CDR3 extends over 16 amino acids.

The rearrangement uses TRBV18 and TRBJ2-2; either TRBD1 or TRBD2 may supply D (5 bases each). CDR1 and CDR2 from the germline V gene are KGHSH and LQKENI. The CDR3 runs to 13 residues. V dropped 4 bases and J dropped 4 bases, with 7 bases sitting between them. CDR3 nucleotides: TGTGCCAGCTCACAGGGGACCACCGGGGAGCTGTTTTTT. Amino acids: CASSQGTTGELFF.

The rearrangement joins TRBV18 to TRBJ1-5; 7 nucleotides match TRBD1. The trim removed 3 bases at V and 6 bases at J, leaving 2 bases unmatched. The V gene's germline CDR1 is KGHSH and CDR2 LQKENI. The CDR3 has 13 amino acids. CDR3 DNA: TGTGCCAGCTCACCGGACAGGAGTCAGCCCCAGCATTTT. As protein: CASSPDRSQPQHF.